This T cell receptor (beta chain) is drawn from a study of T cell responses to AZD1222 COVID-19 vaccine (dated by TCRdb to 2020 to 2023). For context, the study as a whole: A total of just over 230 trial participants underwent TCR sequencing, of whom around 200 received two doses of AZD1222 and about 25 received two doses of the MenACWY control vaccine. Trial participants were enrolled into age subgroups of 18-55, 56-69 and 70-plus years, which contained around 150, 28 and 57 TCR-sequenced participants, respectively. What the study reported, not specific to this receptor: Most participants were white British and females outnumbered males, and the authors suggested that clonal diversity may have been underestimated. After two AZD1222 doses, both the breadth and the depth of spike-specific TCRs were significantly higher than at day 0 and than in MenACWY recipients. Reportedly, close to half of the unique spike-specific TCRs recognized epitopes lying outside the regions that are mutated in the B.1.351 and B.1.1.7 variants. The 56-69-year group was small, and its depth increase did not reach significance, likely because of low power. Conclusions about previously exposed vaccinees are limited, since just five or six AZD1222 recipients were seropositive for SARS-CoV-2 at baseline. Vaccine-associated CD4 TCRs spanned the whole spike protein, with dominant responses in regions 160-218 and 743-854. Because no day 14 peak-response samples were available, repertoires were characterized only after the peak T cell response.

Trimming removed 2 bases from V and 4 bases from J, leaving 11 bases between the germline ends. CDR1 and CDR2 (MNHEY, SVGEGT) derive from the germline V gene. Spanning cysteine to phenylalanine, the CDR3 consists of 14 amino acids. Of all the DNA, just the CDR3 is kept, 42 bases in frame from base 1. The CDR3 regions of human TCRbeta chains were subjected to immunosequencing. In the paper's pipeline: TCRs in the repertoires were compared against a reference library of SARS-CoV-2-specific TCRs that had been generated with the MIRA antigen-specificity platform. Breadth was defined as the fraction of unique TCRs that were SARS-CoV-2-associated, and depth was defined as the fraction of total T cells that were SARS-CoV-2-associated. Using the MIRA data, every spike-specific TCR was mapped to the spike region that the TCR reacted to and assigned to either a CD4 or a CD8 class. Log10-transformed breadth and depth values were compared by one-way ANOVA with Sidak's multiple comparisons tests. TCRdb carries this immuneACCESS record with in-frame sequences only. Its versions omit some clonotypes, under half of them owing to an unresolved V gene in the studies checked, with the rest unexplained. V, J and clone size derive from that table, while D and trimming were established from the DNA sequence. This sample is represented by around 190,000 clones; approximately 86% of them were singletons. The top ten clones comprise around 10% of the sample.

For this clone: No antigen is known for it. One base away there is no much larger clone; base qualities are not given.

The label giving this sample's time point can be read as: about 28 days (+/-7) after the second vaccine dose. AZD1222 recipients whose second dose came at about 4 weeks and those whose second dose came at about 12 weeks were combined into one group, since spike-specific TCR depth and breadth did not differ between the two schedules. Vaccinee samples came from UK trials COV001 and COV002, including a single-blind randomized controlled phase 2/3 trial of AZD1222 (ChAdOx1 nCoV-19) in healthy adults. For TCRbeta chain sequencing, PBMC samples from trial participants were taken at day 0 and at day 28 after the second dose.

The source material was peripheral blood, sampled 28 days after the second AZD1222 dose. The receptor was isolated from an adult who received the AZD1222 COVID-19 vaccine. The chain uses TRBV6-2 or TRBV6-3 and TRBJ1-1, and the D gene may be TRBD1, 5 bases matching. CDR3 reads: CASSYVGATTEAFF. At the DNA level, the sequence is TGTGCCAGCAGTTACGTCGGGGCCACCACTGAAGCTTTCTTT.